This entry describes one T cell receptor (beta chain). The source of the sample is a study of shared clonotypes between healthy human individuals. A deep-level run was used for the assay. Data came from immunoSEQ multiplex PCR; TCRdb stores just in-frame clones and leaves some out. The top ten hold roughly 13% of the sample, which has approximately 510,000 clones, less than 85% seen once. The germline V and J ends were trimmed by 6 bases and 4 bases, with 7 bases remaining between them. The CDR3 length is 11 residues. In germline, CDR1 is SNHLY, CDR2 FYNNEI. With unsorted samples, genomic DNA was obtained from 80 million to 100 million PBMCs.

This clonotype was sampled from a woman aged 40-49 years in good health. Some clones in this sample may be carry-over from other donors' samples. The rearrangement joins TRBV2 to TRBJ2-7, with D hard to call. The material sequenced was PBMCs. The CDR3: CASSPEYEQYF. CDR3 bases: TGTGCCAGCAGCCCCGAATACGAGCAGTACTTC.